Following are 14 T cell receptor beta chains from one sample sequenced in a study of neoadjuvant anti-PD-1 for oral cavity cancer. Time point reported: after neoadjuvant nivolumab, at surgical resection. The repertoire was sequenced with immunoSEQ multiplex PCR; TCRdb's copy has only in-frame clones and lacks some. The table has 37,000 or so clones, over 30% seen once. This sample comprised tumor tissue, obtained after nivolumab (anti-PD-1) treatment. The receptors stem from a person between 40 and 79 years old with oral cavity squamous cell carcinoma.

The CDR3 nucleotides are TGTGCCAGCAGCCCCCAGGGGGGGGGCGACTATGGCTACACCTTC. Its translation is CASSPQGGGDYGYTF. The V gene is TRBV7-9, the J gene TRBJ1-2; 7 bases align to TRBD1. The CDR3 loop spans 15 amino acids. Losses at the gene ends were 5 bases for V and 3 bases for J; bases not matched to a gene: 9. CDR1 is SEHNR, CDR2 FQNEAQ, per germline (reference sequence).

This clone showed up many times. The chain joins TRBV30 to TRBJ1-2, with D perhaps TRBD1 (6 bases). Germline-derived CDR1 and CDR2 are GTSNPN and SVGIG (reference sequence). Trimming stripped 4 bases from V and 8 bases from J, with 11 bases between. The CDR3 consists of 11 residues. DNA for the CDR3: TGTGCCTGGATGACAGGCGGAGGCTACACCTTC. Protein product: CAWMTGGGYTF.

V gene TRBV19 combines with J gene TRBJ2-1, with TRBD2 matching over 7 bases. Germline lookup yields CDR1 LNHDA and CDR2 SQIVND (reference sequence). The CDR3 extends over 13 amino acids. Trimming took 4 bases from V and 4 from J; bases not matched to a gene: 1. In nucleotides, the CDR3 is TGTGCCAGTAGTAGGCGGGAGTACAATGAGCAGTTCTTC. Amino acids: CASSRREYNEQFF.

The genes are TRBV25-1 and TRBJ2-1, with 12 nucleotides matching TRBD1. The trim removed 9 bases at V and 10 bases at J, leaving 10 bases unmatched. Germline V gene data show CDR1 as MGHDK and CDR2 as SYGVNS. There are 14 residues in the CDR3. CDR3: CASSPEGTGGEQFF. The CDR3, as DNA: TGTGCCAGTTCCCCTGAGGGGACAGGGGGCGAGCAGTTCTTC. Combining the CDR3 with reference TRBV25-1 and TRBJ2-1 gives the whole variable domain EADIYQTPRYLVIGTGKKITLECSQTMGHDKMYWYQQDPGMELHLIHYSYGVNSTEKGDLSSESTVSRIRTEHFPLTLESARPSHTSQYLCASSPEGTGGEQFFGPGTRLTVL.

This clone was seen ten or more times. The rearrangement joins TRBV28 to TRBJ1-1, with D unclear. Germline assignment: CDR1 MDHEN and CDR2 SYDVKM. The CDR3 is 12 amino acids. Trimming left V 4 bases short and J 8 bases short, with 11 bases between. The CDR3 region has the DNA TGTGCCAGCAGTTCCTCCCTTCCGGAAGCTTTCTTT. This translates into CASSSSLPEAFF.

This clone was observed many times. This rearrangement joins TRBV4-1 to TRBJ1-4, with 9 nucleotides matching TRBD1. The V gene's germline CDR1 is MGHRA and CDR2 YSYEKL. V gave up 4 bases and J gave up 8 bases; unmatched junction bases: 5. This CDR3 has 14 residues. The CDR3 DNA reads as TGCGCCAGCAGCCTGGGACAGGGACTAGAAAAACTGTTTTTT. It specifies CASSLGQGLEKLFF.

The chain carries TRBV30 and TRBJ2-5; possibly TRBD1 for D (6 bases). The CDR3 spans 14 residues. Trimming removed 5 bases from V and 7 bases from J, with 20 bases in between. Germline assignment: CDR1 GTSNPN and CDR2 SVGIG (reference sequence). CDR3 region: CAWATGNRRGTQYF. The CDR3 region has the DNA TGTGCCTGGGCCACAGGGAATAGGCGAGGGACCCAGTACTTC.

The V and J genes are TRBV5-1 and TRBJ2-1; tentatively, D is TRBD2 (6 bases). This CDR3 contains 15 residues. Between the trimmed V and J ends, which lost 0 bases and 3 bases, there was a span of 10 bases. Germline CDR1 and CDR2: SGHRS and YFSETQ. The CDR3, as DNA: TGCGCCAGCAGCTTGGGACTAGACCGCTACAATGAGCAGTTCTTC. As protein: CASSLGLDRYNEQFF.

This clone came up a few times. The rearrangement links TRBV7-3 to TRBJ2-3, with D uncertain. V was clipped by 4 bases and J by 2 bases, with 7 bases between them. This CDR3 has 13 residues. CDR1 and CDR2 from the germline V gene are SGHTA and FQGTGA. The CDR3 coding sequence is TGTGCCAGCAGCTCGATCACCACAGATACGCAGTATTTT. As protein: CASSSITTDTQYF.

The J gene is TRBJ1-1, the V gene TRBV5-1; no firm D call. Germline V gene sequence: CDR1 SGHRS, CDR2 YFSETQ. The CDR3 is 16 residues long. Trimming took off 2 bases at V and 5 bases at J, with 19 bases between the two ends. This CDR3 is CASSFSPGGRGTEAFF. The DNA of the CDR3 is TGCGCCAGCAGCTTCTCCCCCGGAGGCCGGGGAACTGAAGCTTTCTTT.

The rearrangement links TRBV27 to TRBJ2-7, with D perhaps matching TRBD2 (6 bases). In germline, CDR1 is MNHEY, CDR2 SMNVEV (reference sequence). With 6 bases removed from V and 6 bases from J, the gap between germline ends came to 27 bases. This CDR3 region has 17 residues. CDR3 nucleotide sequence: TGTGCCAGCAGCCCCGTCCTAAATAGCGGATTGCGGGTCGAGCAGTACTTC. Amino acid sequence: CASSPVLNSGLRVEQYF.

The chain has TRBV28 and TRBJ2-5, with a tentative D call TRBD1 (8 bases). This CDR3 has 16 amino acids. Germline V gives CDR1 MDHEN, CDR2 SYDVKM. Trimming shortened V by 7 bases and J by 2 bases, and 20 bases separated the two germline ends. CDR3 coding DNA: TGTGCCAGCAAATCGGGGGGACAGGCCATACAAGAGACCCAGTACTTC. Translated, it gives CASKSGGQAIQETQYF.

On this clone itself: This specimen includes other DNA sequences encoding the same CDR3. The chain carries TRBV27 and TRBJ1-1; no definite D call. The CDR3 is 13 residues long. The V and J ends lost 3 bases and 5 bases respectively, with 10 bases between them. CDR1 is MNHEY, CDR2 SMNVEV, per germline (reference sequence). The CDR3 DNA reads TGTGCCAGCAGTTTGAGAGAAAGAACTGAAGCTTTCTTT. This encodes CASSLRERTEAFF.

V is TRBV6-6 and J is TRBJ2-5; the D call may be TRBD1 or TRBD2 (5 bases each). This CDR3 is built from 16 residues. Per the germline V gene, CDR1 is MNHNY and CDR2 is SVGAGI (reference sequence). Trimming removed 0 bases at V and 5 bases at J, with 16 bases between. The CDR3 protein is CASSYSISRGEETQYF. In DNA, the CDR3 is TGTGCCAGCAGTTACTCGATTTCTAGAGGGGAGGAGACCCAGTACTTC.